This T cell receptor (beta chain) was retrieved from a study of beta chain features in type 1 diabetes. Every bit of the isolated RNA underwent reverse transcription, so sequencing read expressed TCRB transcripts. Using immunoSEQ multiplex PCR, the repertoire was profiled, and TCRdb retains in-frame clones only, with some absent. There are 900,000 or so clones in the sample; about a sixth occur only once, and 0.023% lies in the top ten. General observations from the study: The study found fewer insertions and more deletions at VDJ junctions in type 1 diabetes patients. Compared with healthy donors, patients appeared to share more similar naive, central memory and regulatory TCRB repertoires. Highly expressing activated T cells could be over-counted with a cDNA template.

As regards this clone: Antigen: not known. The sample contains more than one DNA sequence encoding this CDR3.

This CDR3 spans 15 amino acids. V was pared by 0 bases and J by 0 bases, with 8 bases between. The germline V gene encodes CDR1 SGHRS and CDR2 YFSETQ. The TCR was taken from a woman between 18 and 30 years old in good health. Sequencing was performed on naive CD4+ T cells from blood. The chain is built from TRBV5-1 and TRBJ2-3, with D possibly being TRBD2 (6 bases). The DNA of the CDR3 is TGCGCCAGCAGCTTGGCCAGCGGGAGCACAGATACGCAGTATTTT. Its protein product is CASSLASGSTDTQYF.